The clone carrying this TCR beta chain was recorded many times. The data were taken from a study of tumor and adjacent non-tumor tissue in lung cancer. No cell sorting was done before RNA was extracted from the tissue. Distant lung tissue was collected more than 3 cm away from the tumor edge. Germline V gene data show CDR1 as ENHRY and CDR2 as SYGVKD. The CDR3 contains 17 residues. J gave up 5 bases and V 4 bases, and 12 bases lay outside the gene matches. TCRbeta libraries were built with three rounds of nested PCR, modified from ARM-PCR. One entry per CDR3 protein results from TCRdb running MiXCR on the multiplex PCR reads. The sample includes 100,000 or so distinct CDR3 sequences, 50% to 70% of them seen just once.

Specimen: distant non-tumor lung tissue. The TCR comes from a man in his thirties or forties with non-small cell lung cancer. The rearrangement uses TRBV10-3 and TRBJ2-3; 10 bases are a match to TRBD2. CDR3 in DNA: TGTGCCATCAGTGGCCGGGGGAGCGGGGGGGAAGAAGATACGCAGTATTTT. Translated, it gives CAISGRGSGGEEDTQYF.